This TCR beta chain came from a study of T cell responses to AZD1222 COVID-19 vaccine. Study as a whole: Researchers grouped second doses given at about 4 or about 12 weeks into one pool.

Points on this clone: Its antigen is unknown.

CDR1 and CDR2 from the germline V gene are LGHNT and FRNRAP. The CDR3 has 15 residues. Trimming at V came to 3 bases and at J to 1 base, leaving 2 bases not matched to a gene. Study findings and constraints: Once two AZD1222 doses were given, Spike-specific TCR breadth and depth went up. Donors in the cohort were predominantly white British and more often female, and clonal diversity was possibly underestimated. The span of vaccine-associated CD4 TCRs extended across spike, with dominance at 160-218 and 743-854.

Assay: immunoSEQ multiplex PCR; the TCRdb copy retains only in-frame clones and omits some. The sample carries around 110,000 clones, approximately 89% recorded once. V is TRBV12-5 and J is TRBJ1-5, with 8 bases fitting TRBD1. The sample was peripheral blood, taken on day 0 of AZD1222 vaccination. The TCR comes from an adult in good health. The CDR3 is CASGLGQGSNQPQHF. In DNA, the CDR3 is TGTGCTAGTGGTTTAGGACAGGGAAGCAATCAGCCCCAGCATTTT. The complete variable domain, with remaining parts taken from reference TRBV12-5 and TRBJ1-5, reads DARVTQTPRHKVTEMGQEVTMRCQPILGHNTVFWYRQTMMQGLELLAYFRNRAPLDDSGMPKDRFSAEMPDATLATLKIQPSEPRDSAVYFCASGLGQGSNQPQHFGDGTRLSIL.